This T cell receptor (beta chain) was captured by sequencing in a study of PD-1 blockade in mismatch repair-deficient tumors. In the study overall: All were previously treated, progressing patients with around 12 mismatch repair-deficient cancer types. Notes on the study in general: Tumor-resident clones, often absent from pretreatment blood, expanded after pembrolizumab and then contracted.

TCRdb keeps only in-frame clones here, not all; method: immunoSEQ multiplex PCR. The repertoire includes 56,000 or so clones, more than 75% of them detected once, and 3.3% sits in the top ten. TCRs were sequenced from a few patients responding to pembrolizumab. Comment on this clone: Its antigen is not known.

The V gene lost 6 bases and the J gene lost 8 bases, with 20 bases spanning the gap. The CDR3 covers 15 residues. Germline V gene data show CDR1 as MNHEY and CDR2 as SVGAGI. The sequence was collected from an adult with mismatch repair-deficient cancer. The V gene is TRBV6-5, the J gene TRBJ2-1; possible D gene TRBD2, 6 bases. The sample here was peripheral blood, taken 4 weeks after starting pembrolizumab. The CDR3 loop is CASSPAREWVDEQFF. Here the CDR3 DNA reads TGTGCCAGCAGCCCGGCCCGGGAGTGGGTCGATGAGCAGTTCTTC.